This T cell receptor (beta chain) was identified in a study of OX40 agonist ivuxolimab in advanced cancers. This table comes from immunoSEQ multiplex PCR, and its TCRdb copy is limited to in-frame clones, with some not included. Seen here are approximately 77,000 clones, about 93% observed once, and the top ten hold approximately 0.32%. This CDR3 has 14 amino acids. The germline V gene has CDR1 SGHAT and CDR2 FQNNGV. The V end lost 2 bases, the J end lost 7 bases, and 14 bases lay between the germline ends. Sample: CD4+ or CD8+ T cells sorted from blood, taken in a trial of the OX40 agonist ivuxolimab. The gene calls are TRBV11-2 and TRBJ2-5; perhaps TRBD1 as D (7 bases). This sequence was found in an adult with an advanced solid tumor such as melanoma, head and neck, liver or kidney cancer. This CDR3 is CASSLQGGTWTQYF. In DNA, the CDR3 is TGTGCCAGCAGCTTACAGGGGGGCACCTGGACCCAGTACTTC.